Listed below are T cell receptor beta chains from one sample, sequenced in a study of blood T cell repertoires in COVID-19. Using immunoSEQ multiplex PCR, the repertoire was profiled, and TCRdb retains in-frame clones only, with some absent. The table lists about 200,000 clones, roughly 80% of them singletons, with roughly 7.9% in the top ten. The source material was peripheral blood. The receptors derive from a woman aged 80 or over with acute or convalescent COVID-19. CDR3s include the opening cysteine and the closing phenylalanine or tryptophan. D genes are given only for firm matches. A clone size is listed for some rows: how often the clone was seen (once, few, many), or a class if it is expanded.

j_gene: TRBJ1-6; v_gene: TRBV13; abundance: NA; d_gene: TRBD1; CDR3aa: CASSSGGGSNSPLHF; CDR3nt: TGTGCCAGCAGCTCAGGGGGGGGTTCTAATTCACCCCTCCACTTT
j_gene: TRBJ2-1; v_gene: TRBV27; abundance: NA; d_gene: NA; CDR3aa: CASSLGGAFNEQFF; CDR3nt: TGTGCCAGCAGTCTAGGGGGGGCCTTCAATGAGCAGTTCTTC
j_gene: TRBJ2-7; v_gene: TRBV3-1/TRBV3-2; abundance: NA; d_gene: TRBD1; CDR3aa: CASSRDRLGEQYF; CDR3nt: TGTGCCAGCAGCCGGGACAGACTGGGGGAGCAGTACTTC
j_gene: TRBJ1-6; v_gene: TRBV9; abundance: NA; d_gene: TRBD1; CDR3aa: CASSVQGGAGSPLHF; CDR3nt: TGTGCCAGCAGCGTCCAAGGGGGCGCGGGTTCACCCCTCCACTTT
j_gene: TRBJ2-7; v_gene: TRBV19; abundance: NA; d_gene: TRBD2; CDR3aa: CASRSRAGSHHDEQYF; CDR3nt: TGTGCCAGTAGGAGCCGAGCGGGATCCCACCACGACGAGCAGTACTTC
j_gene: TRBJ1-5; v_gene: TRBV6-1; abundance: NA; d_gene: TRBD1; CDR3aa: CASSGIRGRNYQPQHF; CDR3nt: TGTGCCAGCAGTGGCATCAGGGGGCGAAATTATCAGCCCCAGCATTTT
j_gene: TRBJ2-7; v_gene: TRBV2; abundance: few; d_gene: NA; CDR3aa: CASTSGEQYF; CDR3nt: TGTGCCAGCACTTCGGGGGAGCAGTACTTC
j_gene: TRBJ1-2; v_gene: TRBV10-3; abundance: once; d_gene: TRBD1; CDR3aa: CAISDGQGGTNYGYTF; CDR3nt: TGTGCCATCAGTGACGGGCAGGGGGGAACTAACTATGGCTACACCTTC
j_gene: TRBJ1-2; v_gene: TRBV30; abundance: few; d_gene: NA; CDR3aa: CAWTAGGYGYTF; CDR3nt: TGTGCCTGGACAGCTGGAGGATATGGCTACACCTTC
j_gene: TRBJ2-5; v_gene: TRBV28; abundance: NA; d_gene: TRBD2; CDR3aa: CASSLGLAEETQYF; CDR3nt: TGTGCCAGCAGTTTAGGGCTAGCGGAAGAGACCCAGTACTTC
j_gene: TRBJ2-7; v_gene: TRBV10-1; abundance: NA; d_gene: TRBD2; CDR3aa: CASSGTSGNEQYF; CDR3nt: TGCGCCAGCAGTGGGACTAGCGGGAATGAGCAGTACTTC
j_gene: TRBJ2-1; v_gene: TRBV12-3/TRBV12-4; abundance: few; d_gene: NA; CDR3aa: CASRPGVYNEQFF; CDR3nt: TGTGCCAGCAGGCCGGGAGTTTACAATGAGCAGTTCTTC
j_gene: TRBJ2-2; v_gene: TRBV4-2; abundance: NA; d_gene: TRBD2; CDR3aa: CASSWRLAGDTGELFF; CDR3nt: TGTGCCAGCAGCTGGAGACTAGCGGGTGACACCGGGGAGCTGTTTTTT
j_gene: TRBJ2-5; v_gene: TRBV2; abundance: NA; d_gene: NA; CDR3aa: CASSESVRGPDF; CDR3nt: TGTGCCAGCAGTGAATCGGTCAGGGGCCCAGACTTC
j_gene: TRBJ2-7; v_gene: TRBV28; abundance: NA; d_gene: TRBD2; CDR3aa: CASSWTSGRREQYF; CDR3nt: TGTGCCAGCAGTTGGACTAGCGGGAGACGTGAGCAGTACTTC
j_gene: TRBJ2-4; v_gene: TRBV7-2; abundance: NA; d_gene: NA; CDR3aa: CASSPGTFGKNIQYF; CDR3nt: TGTGCCAGCAGCCCCGGGACTTTCGGCAAAAACATTCAGTACTTC
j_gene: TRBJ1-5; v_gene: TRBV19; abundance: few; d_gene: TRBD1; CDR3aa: CASSNRGRPQHF; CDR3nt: TGTGCCAGTAGTAACAGGGGCCGTCCCCAGCATTTT
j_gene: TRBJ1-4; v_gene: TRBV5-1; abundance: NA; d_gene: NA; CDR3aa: CASSLLQGSNEKLFF; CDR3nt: TGCGCCAGCAGCTTGTTGCAGGGTTCTAATGAAAAACTGTTTTTT
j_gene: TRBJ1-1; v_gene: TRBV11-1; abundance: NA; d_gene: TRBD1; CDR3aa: CASSLVRGRNTEAFF; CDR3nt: TGTGCCAGCAGCTTAGTCAGGGGGCGAAACACTGAAGCTTTCTTT
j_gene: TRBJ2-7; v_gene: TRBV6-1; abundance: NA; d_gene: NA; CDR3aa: CASSEAASYYEQYF; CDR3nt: TGTGCCAGCAGTGAAGCTGCTAGCTACTACGAGCAGTACTTC
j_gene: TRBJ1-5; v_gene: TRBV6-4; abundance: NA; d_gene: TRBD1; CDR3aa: CASSEVGTGPNQPQHF; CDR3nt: TGTGCCAGCAGTGAAGTCGGGACAGGGCCCAATCAGCCCCAGCATTTT
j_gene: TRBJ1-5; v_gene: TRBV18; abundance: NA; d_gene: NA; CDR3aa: CASSLRQQSSNQPQHF; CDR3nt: TGTGCCAGCTCACTTCGACAGCAGTCGAGCAATCAGCCCCAGCATTTT
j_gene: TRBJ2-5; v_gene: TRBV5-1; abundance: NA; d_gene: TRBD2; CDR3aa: CASSLGLAGQETQYF; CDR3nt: TGCGCCAGCAGCCTAGGACTAGCGGGGCAAGAGACCCAGTACTTC
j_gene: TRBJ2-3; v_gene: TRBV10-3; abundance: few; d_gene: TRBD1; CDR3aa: CAISESRQGRFTDTQYF; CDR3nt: TGTGCCATCAGTGAGTCGCGACAGGGGCGTTTTACAGATACGCAGTATTTT
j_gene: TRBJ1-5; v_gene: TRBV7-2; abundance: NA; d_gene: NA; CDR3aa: CASSTGKNQPQHF; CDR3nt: TGTGCCAGCAGCACCGGGAAAAATCAGCCCCAGCATTTT
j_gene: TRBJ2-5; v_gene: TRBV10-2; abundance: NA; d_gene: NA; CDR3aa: CASNEGGAQETQYF; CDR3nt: TGCGCCAGCAACGAGGGGGGGGCGCAAGAGACCCAGTACTTC
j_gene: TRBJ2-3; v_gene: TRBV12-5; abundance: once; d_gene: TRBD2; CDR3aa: CASGLVGLATDGDTQYF; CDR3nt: TGTGCTAGTGGTTTGGTCGGACTAGCGACGGACGGGGATACGCAGTATTTT
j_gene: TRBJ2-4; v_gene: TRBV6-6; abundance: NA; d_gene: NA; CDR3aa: CASSSSGVVQYF; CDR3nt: TGTGCCAGCAGTTCCTCAGGGGTCGTTCAGTACTTC